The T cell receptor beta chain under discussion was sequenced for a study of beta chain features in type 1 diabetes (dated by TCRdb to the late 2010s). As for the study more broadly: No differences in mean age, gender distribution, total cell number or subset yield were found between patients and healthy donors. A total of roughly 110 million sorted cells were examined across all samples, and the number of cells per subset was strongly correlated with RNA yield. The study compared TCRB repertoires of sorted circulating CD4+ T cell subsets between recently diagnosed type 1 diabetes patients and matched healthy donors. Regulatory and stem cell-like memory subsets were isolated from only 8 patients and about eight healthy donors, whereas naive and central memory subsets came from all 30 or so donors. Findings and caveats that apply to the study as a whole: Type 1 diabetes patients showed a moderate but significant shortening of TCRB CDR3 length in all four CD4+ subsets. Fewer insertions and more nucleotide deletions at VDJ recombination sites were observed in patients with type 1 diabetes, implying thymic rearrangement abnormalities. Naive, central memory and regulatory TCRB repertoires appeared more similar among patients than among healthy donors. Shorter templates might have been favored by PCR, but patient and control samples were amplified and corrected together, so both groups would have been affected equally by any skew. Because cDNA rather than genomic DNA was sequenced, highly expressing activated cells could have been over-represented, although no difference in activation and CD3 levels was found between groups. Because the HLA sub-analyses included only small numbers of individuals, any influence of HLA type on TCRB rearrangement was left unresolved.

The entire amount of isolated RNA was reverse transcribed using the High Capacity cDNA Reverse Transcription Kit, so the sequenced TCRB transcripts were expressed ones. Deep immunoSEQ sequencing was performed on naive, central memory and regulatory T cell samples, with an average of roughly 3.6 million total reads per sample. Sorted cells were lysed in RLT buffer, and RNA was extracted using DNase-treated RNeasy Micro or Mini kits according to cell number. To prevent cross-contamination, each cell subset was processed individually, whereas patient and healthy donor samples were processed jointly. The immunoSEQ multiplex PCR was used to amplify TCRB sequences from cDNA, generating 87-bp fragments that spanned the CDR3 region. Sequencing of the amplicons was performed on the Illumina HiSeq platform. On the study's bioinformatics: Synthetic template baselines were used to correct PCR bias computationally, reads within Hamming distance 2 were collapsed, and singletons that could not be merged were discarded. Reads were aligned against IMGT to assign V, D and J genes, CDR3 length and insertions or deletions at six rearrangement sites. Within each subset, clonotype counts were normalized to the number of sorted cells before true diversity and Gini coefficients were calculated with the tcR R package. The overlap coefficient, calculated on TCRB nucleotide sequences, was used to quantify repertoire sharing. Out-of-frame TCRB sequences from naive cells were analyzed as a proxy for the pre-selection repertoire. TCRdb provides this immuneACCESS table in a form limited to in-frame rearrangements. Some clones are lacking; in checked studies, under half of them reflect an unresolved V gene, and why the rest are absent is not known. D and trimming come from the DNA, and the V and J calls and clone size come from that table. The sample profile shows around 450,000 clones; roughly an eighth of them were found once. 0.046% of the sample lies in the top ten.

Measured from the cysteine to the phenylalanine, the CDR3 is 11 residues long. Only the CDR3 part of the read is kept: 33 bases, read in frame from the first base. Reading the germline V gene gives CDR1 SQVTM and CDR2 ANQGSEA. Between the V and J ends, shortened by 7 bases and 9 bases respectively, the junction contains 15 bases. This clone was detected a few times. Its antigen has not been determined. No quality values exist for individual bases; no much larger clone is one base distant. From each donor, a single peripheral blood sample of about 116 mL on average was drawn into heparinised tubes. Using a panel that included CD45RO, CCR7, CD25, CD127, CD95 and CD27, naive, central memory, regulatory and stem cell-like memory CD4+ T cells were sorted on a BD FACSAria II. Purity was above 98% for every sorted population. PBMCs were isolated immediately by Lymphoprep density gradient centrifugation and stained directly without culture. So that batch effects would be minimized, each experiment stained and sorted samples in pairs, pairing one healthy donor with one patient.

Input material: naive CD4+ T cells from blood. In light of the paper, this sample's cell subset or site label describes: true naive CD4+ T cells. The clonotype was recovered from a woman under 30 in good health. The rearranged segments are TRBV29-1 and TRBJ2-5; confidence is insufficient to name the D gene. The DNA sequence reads TGCAGCGGCCTAGTCGGTGGGGCCCAGTACTTC. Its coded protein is CSGLVGGAQYF.